These 14 T cell receptor beta chains were all obtained from the same sample, sequenced in a study of CD8 T cells in ankylosing spondylitis. For these TCRs, the target antigens are not known. Study-level results: Apparently characteristic of ankylosing spondylitis blood was a TCR beta motif (roughly eight highly homologous variants).

TCRdb processed the 5' RACE reads anew with MiXCR; each CDR3 protein has one entry. The repertoire has approximately 300,000 distinct CDR3 sequences, 7% to 9% of them found once; the top ten carry roughly 15%. Material for sequencing was blood, either unsorted or a sorted T cell fraction (not recorded which). Receptors originate from a male donor with ankylosing spondylitis.

This clonotype showed up just a few times. This sequence joins TRBV6-2 or TRBV6-3 and TRBJ2-1; the D gene is possibly TRBD2 (5 bases). Trimming cost V 8 bases and J 0 bases, with 11 bases left between them. Germline values: CDR1 MNHEY, CDR2 SVGEGT. The CDR3 extends over 14 amino acids. CDR3 loop: CASSSYSSYNEQFF. DNA for the CDR3: TGTGCCAGCTCTAGCTATAGCTCCTACAATGAGCAGTTCTTC.

This chain uses TRBV29-1 with TRBJ1-1; no clear D. The V end lost 4 bases, the J end lost 1 base, and 7 bases lay between the germline ends. Germline CDR1 is SQVTM and CDR2 is ANQGSEA. The CDR3 loop spans 12 amino acids. The CDR3 protein is CSVAPGNTEAFF. DNA of the CDR3: TGCAGCGTTGCCCCGGGGAACACTGAAGCTTTCTTT.

This chain links TRBV6-5 with TRBJ2-7; 10 positions agree with TRBD1. CDR1 MNHEY and CDR2 SVGAGI come from the germline V gene. The CDR3 is made up of 15 amino acids. Trimming took 2 bases from V and 2 from J; bases not matched to a gene: 3. As DNA, the CDR3 is TGTGCCAGCAGTTACGGCGACAGGGGGCCCTACGAGCAGTACTTC. It is translated as CASSYGDRGPYEQYF.

Written as DNA, the CDR3 is TGCGCCAGCAGTCAAGACAGGAACACCGGGGAGCTGTTTTTT. This encodes CASSQDRNTGELFF. The V call is TRBV5-1, the J call TRBJ2-2, with a weak D call TRBD1 (5 bases). This CDR3 contains 14 residues. In germline, CDR1 is SGHRS, CDR2 YFSETQ. V lost 5 bases and J lost 1, with 9 bases in between.

The table lists this clonotype with many counts. The chain recombines TRBV28 with TRBJ2-2, with D tentatively TRBD2 (6 bases). CDR3 length: 17 residues. Trimming removed 4 bases at V and 1 base at J, with 16 bases between. Germline V gene lookup returns CDR1 MDHEN and CDR2 SYDVKM. CDR3 DNA: TGTGCCAGCAGTTCCCCCGGAAGGGGACTGAACACCGGGGAGCTGTTTTTT. This sequence encodes CASSSPGRGLNTGELFF.

This rearrangement joins TRBV4-1 to TRBJ1-2; no definite D call. Germline V gene data show CDR1 as MGHRA and CDR2 as YSYEKL. V lost 0 bases to trimming and J lost 4 bases, with 6 bases between them. This CDR3 is built from 13 residues. The CDR3 DNA is TGCGCCAGCAGCCAAGACGGCGGCTATGGCTACACCTTC. Amino acids: CASSQDGGYGYTF.

The chain employs TRBV10-3 and TRBJ2-3; D possibly corresponds to TRBD1 (6 bases). The CDR3 spans 15 residues. Germline-derived CDR1 and CDR2 are ENHRY and SYGVKD. Between the trimmed V and J ends, which lost 10 bases and 1 base, there was a span of 18 bases. The CDR3 spells CATWDEDSGTDTQYF. In nucleotides, the CDR3 is TGTGCCACCTGGGATGAGGACAGTGGCACAGATACGCAGTATTTT.

Notes on this clonotype: This may stem from a read error, because a much larger clone lies one nucleotide away. This sequence joins TRBV5-1 and TRBJ2-1; 10 nucleotides align to TRBD2. CDR3 length: 15 residues. Germline V CDR1 and CDR2: SGHRS, YFSETQ. This chain's CDR3 is CASSAGTSVYSEQFF. CDR3 sequence (DNA): TGCGCCAGCAGCGCCGGGACTAGCGTATACAGTGAGCAGTTCTTC.

V usage is TRBV20-1 and J usage is TRBJ1-3; 8 positions match TRBD1. Germline V gives CDR1 DFQATT, CDR2 SNEGSKA (reference sequence). V shed 3 bases and J 4 bases; nucleotides not matched to a gene: 5. The CDR3 consists of 14 residues. CDR3 in amino acids: CSASFRTGGNTIYF. The DNA of the CDR3 is TGCAGTGCTAGCTTCCGGACAGGGGGAAACACCATATATTTT.

The J gene is TRBJ2-3, the V gene TRBV12-5; D gene uncertain. The CDR3 runs to 16 residues. In germline, CDR1 is LGHNT, CDR2 FRNRAP. V was shortened by 6 bases and J by 0 bases, with 16 bases between the two germline ends. This CDR3 is CASGTRERGSTDTQYF. The CDR3 nucleotides are TGTGCTAGTGGCACAAGAGAACGTGGTAGCACAGATACGCAGTATTTT.

This clonotype was detected once. V usage is TRBV18 and J usage is TRBJ1-2; no firm D call. This CDR3 is 13 amino acids long. V was pared by 4 bases and J by 4 bases, with 10 bases between. Germline assignment: CDR1 KGHSH and CDR2 LQKENI. This chain's CDR3 is CASSQADSYGYTF. The CDR3 nucleotides are TGTGCCAGCTCACAGGCCGATTCCTATGGCTACACCTTC.

There are a few counts of this clonotype. This chain uses TRBV5-1 with TRBJ2-3; D possibly corresponds to TRBD1 (5 bases). The CDR3 totals 14 residues. CDR1 SGHRS and CDR2 YFSETQ come from the germline V gene. V dropped 2 bases and J dropped 2 bases, with 9 bases sitting between them. CDR3 residues: CASSLGVSTDTQYF. The CDR3 bases are TGCGCCAGCAGCTTAGGGGTATCCACAGATACGCAGTATTTT.

This clonotype was detected many times. CDR3 DNA sequence: TGCGCCAGCAGCCCAGGGACTAGCGGGTTGAATGAGCAGTTCTTC. As protein: CASSPGTSGLNEQFF. The genes are TRBV5-1 and TRBJ2-1; 12 bases map to TRBD2. From germline, CDR1 is SGHRS and CDR2 YFSETQ. The CDR3 spans 15 residues. J was trimmed by 7 bases and V by 4 bases; bases with no gene match: 6.

This clonotype came up a few times. This chain joins TRBV7-8 and TRBJ2-1; 7 bases line up with TRBD2. In germline, CDR1 is SGHVS, CDR2 FQNEAQ. This CDR3 has 14 residues. J was trimmed by 2 bases and V by 6 bases; bases with no gene match: 4. CDR3 region: CASSHGLAYNEQFF. As DNA, the CDR3 is TGTGCCAGCAGTCATGGACTAGCCTACAATGAGCAGTTCTTC.